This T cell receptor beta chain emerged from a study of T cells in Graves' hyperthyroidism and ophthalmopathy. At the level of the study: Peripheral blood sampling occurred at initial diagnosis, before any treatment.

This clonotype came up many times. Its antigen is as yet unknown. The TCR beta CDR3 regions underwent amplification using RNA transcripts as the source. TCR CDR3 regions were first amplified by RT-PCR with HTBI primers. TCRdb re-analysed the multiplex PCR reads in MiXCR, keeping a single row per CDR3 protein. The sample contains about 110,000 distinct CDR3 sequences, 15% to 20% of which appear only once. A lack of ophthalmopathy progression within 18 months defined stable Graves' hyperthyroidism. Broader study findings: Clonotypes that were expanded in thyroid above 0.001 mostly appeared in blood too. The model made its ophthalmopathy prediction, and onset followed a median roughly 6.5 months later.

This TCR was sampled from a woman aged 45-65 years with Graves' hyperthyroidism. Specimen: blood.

The CDR3 loop is CASSFSTFTDTQYF. In DNA, the CDR3 is TGTGCCAGCAGCTTTTCGACCTTCACAGATACGCAGTATTTT. This sequence joins TRBV7-8 and TRBJ2-3; no firm D call. Trimming pared 3 bases from V and 2 bases from J, leaving 9 bases between. Germline lookup yields CDR1 SGHVS and CDR2 FQNEAQ. The CDR3 runs 14 residues.